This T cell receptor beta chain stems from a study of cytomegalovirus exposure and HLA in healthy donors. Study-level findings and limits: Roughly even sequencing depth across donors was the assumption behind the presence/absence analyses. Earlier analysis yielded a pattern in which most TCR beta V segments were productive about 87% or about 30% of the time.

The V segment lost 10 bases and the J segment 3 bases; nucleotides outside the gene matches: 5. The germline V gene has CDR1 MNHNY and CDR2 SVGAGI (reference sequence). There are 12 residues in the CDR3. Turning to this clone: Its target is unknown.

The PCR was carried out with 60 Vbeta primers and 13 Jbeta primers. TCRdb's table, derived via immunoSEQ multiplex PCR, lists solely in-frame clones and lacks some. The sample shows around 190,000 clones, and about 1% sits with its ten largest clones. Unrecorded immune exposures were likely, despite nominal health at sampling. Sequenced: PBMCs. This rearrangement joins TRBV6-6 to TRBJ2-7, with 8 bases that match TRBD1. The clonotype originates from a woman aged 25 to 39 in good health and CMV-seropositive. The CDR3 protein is CATRTGLYEQYF. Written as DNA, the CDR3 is TGTGCCACCCGGACAGGGCTCTACGAGCAGTACTTC.